This is a list of T cell receptor beta chains from one sample in a study of shared clonotypes between healthy human individuals. TCRdb's table, derived via immunoSEQ multiplex PCR, lists solely in-frame clones and lacks some. There are some 1,100,000 clones in the sample; approximately 80% occur only once, and roughly 0.56% lies in the top ten. Sequencing was carried out using memory CD4+ T cells from PBMCs. Source of these receptors: a man aged 18 to 35 in good health. Some clones in this sample may be carry-over from other donors' samples. Both conserved end residues are part of each CDR3. D genes are given only for firm matches. Clone size is stated in some rows and not others, as once, few, many or a class when expanded.

-	TRBV2	-	TRBJ2-2	CASRAHGGNTGELFF	TGTGCCAGCAGGGCCCACGGAGGGAACACCGGGGAGCTGTTTTTT
-	TRBV9	-	TRBJ1-4	CASSDGTQSEFNEKLFF	TGTGCCAGCAGCGACGGGACGCAGTCAGAATTTAATGAAAAACTGTTTTTT
-	TRBV28	-	TRBJ2-1	CASSDWTKRANEQFF	TGTGCCAGCAGTGACTGGACAAAGAGGGCGAATGAGCAGTTCTTC
-	TRBV25-1	-	TRBJ1-2	CASREHVWRLGYTF	TGTGCCAGCAGGGAACACGTGTGGCGATTAGGCTACACCTTC
-	TRBV7-2	TRBD1	TRBJ2-5	CASSPWTGNGETQYF	TGTGCCAGCAGCCCATGGACAGGGAACGGAGAGACCCAGTACTTC
-	TRBV6-1	-	TRBJ2-1	CANKFPGPEQFF	TGTGCCAACAAATTCCCAGGGCCTGAGCAGTTCTTC
-	TRBV6-1	-	TRBJ1-5	CASSEVRLGGQPQHF	TGTGCCAGCAGTGAAGTACGGCTAGGCGGGCAGCCCCAGCATTTT
-	TRBV5-6	-	TRBJ1-2	CSSSFLQGYGYTF	TGTTCCAGCAGCTTCTTACAGGGCTATGGCTACACCTTC
-	TRBV7-9	-	TRBJ2-1	CASSLGIALFF	TGTGCCAGCAGCTTAGGAATAGCGCTGTTCTTC
-	TRBV5-1	-	TRBJ2-5	CASSFPGEPQYF	TGCGCCAGCAGCTTCCCCGGGGAGCCCCAGTACTTC
-	TRBV7-2	TRBD1	TRBJ1-2	CASSRPGTGEGYTF	TGTGCCAGCAGCCGCCCAGGGACAGGGGAAGGCTACACCTTC
-	TRBV7-2	-	TRBJ1-3	CASSLSHDNGNTIYF	TGTGCCAGCAGCTTATCGCATGATAATGGAAACACCATATATTTT
-	TRBV28	TRBD1	TRBJ1-2	CASRWTGDYGYTF	TGTGCCAGCAGGTGGACAGGGGACTATGGCTACACCTTC
few	TRBV11-2	-	TRBJ1-1	CASSPGQNTEAFF	TGTGCCAGCAGCCCGGGACAAAACACTGAAGCTTTCTTT
-	TRBV9	-	TRBJ1-2	CASSAEHNPRDGYTF	TGTGCCAGCAGCGCAGAACATAACCCTAGGGATGGCTACACCTTC